This TCR beta chain was captured in a study of beta chain features in type 1 diabetes. J lost 1 base, V lost 3 bases, and 3 bases had no gene match. The CDR3 covers 15 residues. Germline lookup yields CDR1 ENHRY and CDR2 SYGVKD. Notes on this clone: Its cognate antigen is unknown.

Findings and limits, study-wide: Patients' naive, central memory and regulatory TCRB repertoires appeared more alike than those of healthy donors.

Every isolated RNA sample was fully reverse transcribed, so sequencing captured expressed TCRB transcripts. Some clones are missing from TCRdb's copy, which holds only in-frame ones; the method was immunoSEQ multiplex PCR. In the table there are around 400,000 clones, 10% to 15% of which are singletons. The clonotype comes from a young man in good health. The V call is TRBV10-3, the J call TRBJ2-5, with TRBD1 identical over 9 bases. Sequencing was done on a sample of naive CD4+ T cells from blood. CDR3 in amino acids: CAISDPTGGQETQYF. CDR3 sequence (DNA): TGTGCCATCAGTGACCCGACAGGGGGCCAAGAGACCCAGTACTTC.